This T cell receptor beta chain emerged from a study of technical replicates of blood from several donors. This CDR3 spans 14 amino acids. Germline CDR1 MDHEN, CDR2 SYDVKM. V was clipped by 9 bases and J by 7 bases, with 19 bases between them. Assay used: immunoSEQ multiplex PCR; TCRdb lists only in-frame clones, some missing. The sample holds roughly 79,000 clones; about 94% are singletons and the top ten take around 0.37%. The clonotype comes from a human donor in good health. Material for sequencing was T cells isolated from PBMCs. The rearrangement joins TRBV28 to TRBJ2-1; D possibly corresponds to TRBD2 (5 bases). The CDR3 coding sequence is TGTGCCAGTTTGGCGAGGGTAGATCAGAATGAGCAGTTCTTC. Its protein is CASLARVDQNEQFF.